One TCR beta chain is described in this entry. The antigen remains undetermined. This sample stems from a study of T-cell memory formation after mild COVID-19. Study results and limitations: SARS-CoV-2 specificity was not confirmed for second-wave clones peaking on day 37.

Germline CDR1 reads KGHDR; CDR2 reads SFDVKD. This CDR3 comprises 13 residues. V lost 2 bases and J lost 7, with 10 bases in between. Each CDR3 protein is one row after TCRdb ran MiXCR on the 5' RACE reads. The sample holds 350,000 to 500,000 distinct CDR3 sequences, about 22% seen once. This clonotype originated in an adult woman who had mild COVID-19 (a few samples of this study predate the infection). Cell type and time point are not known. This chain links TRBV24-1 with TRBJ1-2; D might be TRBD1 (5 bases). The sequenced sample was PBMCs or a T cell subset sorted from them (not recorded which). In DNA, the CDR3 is TGTGCCACCAGTGATTCTCAGGGCGGTGGCTACACCTTC. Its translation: CATSDSQGGGYTF.